The 20 T cell receptor beta chains given below trace back to one sample, sequenced in a study of monozygotic twins with inflammatory bowel disease. TCRdb reprocessed the 5' RACE reads, with one entry per CDR3 protein and no DNA. This repertoire includes roughly 330,000 distinct CDR3 sequences. The sequenced sample was blood. The source of these receptors is a human donor with ulcerative colitis or Crohn's disease, or a healthy co-twin of an affected twin (not recorded which).

The chain recombines TRBV20-1 with TRBJ1-5; without DNA, the TCRdb call of TRBD1 cannot be checked. The CDR3 is 13 amino acids. Germline V gives CDR1 DFQATT, CDR2 SNEGSKA (reference sequence). CDR3 amino acids: CSASGTGDQPQHF.

The CDR3 spells CASSPLGGPTDTQYF. V is TRBV18 and J is TRBJ2-3. Germline-derived CDR1 and CDR2 are KGHSH and LQKENI. CDR3 length: 15 amino acids.

The chain carries TRBV5-1 and TRBJ2-1; checking the TCRdb D call of TRBD1 is not possible without DNA. The length of the CDR3 is 15 residues. Germline CDR1 reads SGHRS; CDR2 reads YFSETQ. This chain's CDR3 is CASALRTGGLNEQFF.

The chain has TRBV28 and TRBJ2-4; TCRdb selects TRBD1, and the lack of DNA leaves this call unchecked. CDR1 MDHEN and CDR2 SYDVKM come from the germline V gene. The length of the CDR3 is 13 residues. CDR3 region: CASSVGGGDIQYF.

The chain combines TRBV11-2 with TRBJ2-2; TCRdb lists TRBD2, though no DNA is available to test this call. The germline V gene has CDR1 SGHAT and CDR2 FQNNGV. The CDR3 is 18 amino acids. CDR3 in amino acids: CASSYQLAGGHYTGELFF.

The V and J genes are TRBV18 and TRBJ1-4; without DNA, the TCRdb call of TRBD1 cannot be checked. CDR1 KGHSH and CDR2 LQKENI come from the germline V gene. This CDR3 is 12 amino acids long. CDR3 in amino acids: CASSDSNEKLFF.

The rearrangement uses TRBV20-1 and TRBJ1-5; the D call of TRBD1 rests on TCRdb alone, since no DNA is present to check it. Germline V lookup: CDR1 DFQATT, CDR2 SNEGSKA (reference sequence). The CDR3 is 13 amino acids. CDR3 sequence reads: CSARSGENQPQHF.

The genes are TRBV20-1 and TRBJ2-7; TCRdb selects TRBD1, and the lack of DNA leaves this call unchecked. The CDR3 loop spans 13 amino acids. From germline, CDR1 is DFQATT and CDR2 SNEGSKA (reference sequence). CDR3 in amino acids: CSAWDGGSYEQYF.

This chain joins TRBV20-1 and TRBJ1-6; TCRdb calls TRBD1, which cannot be checked without DNA. The CDR3 is 13 amino acids. Germline V gene sequence: CDR1 DFQATT, CDR2 SNEGSKA (reference sequence). The chain's CDR3 is CSARGQGNSPLHF.

The chain is built from TRBV5-1 and TRBJ2-5; the TCRdb D gene call, TRBD2, has no DNA to confirm it. The CDR3 is made up of 16 amino acids. CDR1 SGHRS and CDR2 YFSETQ come from the germline V gene. The CDR3 reads CASSLMTGGGGETQYF.

J is TRBJ2-1 and V is TRBV10-3; TCRdb proposes TRBD2, but this gene call is untestable without DNA. The germline CDR1 and CDR2 sequences are ENHRY and SYGVKD. This CDR3 spans 16 amino acids. The CDR3 sequence: CAISESKAGVGNEQFF.

The chain joins TRBV12-3 or TRBV12-4 to TRBJ1-2; there is no DNA to check the TCRdb D call of TRBD1. The CDR3 totals 15 residues. The CDR3 reads CASSSSGTGGYGYTF.

V usage is TRBV20-1 and J usage is TRBJ1-1. The germline gives CDR1 DFQATT, CDR2 SNEGSKA (reference sequence). This CDR3 is built from 11 residues. The CDR3 loop is CSARGNTEAFF.

The rearrangement links TRBV29-1 to TRBJ2-7; checking the TCRdb D call of TRBD1 is not possible without DNA. This CDR3 has 11 amino acids. Per the germline V gene, CDR1 is SQVTM and CDR2 is ANQGSEA. This CDR3 is CSATGSDEQYF.

The J gene is TRBJ2-7, the V gene TRBV13; no DNA is available, so the TRBD1 call from TCRdb remains unchecked. Germline CDR1 reads PRHDT; CDR2 reads FYEKMQ (reference sequence). This CDR3 is 16 amino acids long. The CDR3: CASSSTIRDRENEQYF.

The chain is built from TRBV18 and TRBJ2-5; there is no DNA to check the TCRdb D call of TRBD2. The CDR3 has 13 residues. Germline-derived CDR1 and CDR2 are KGHSH and LQKENI. CDR3 sequence reads: CASTRDLQETQYF.

The genes are TRBV19 and TRBJ2-1; TCRdb designates TRBD2, a call that cannot be tested without DNA. CDR1 and CDR2 (germline): LNHDA, SQIVND (reference sequence). This CDR3 region has 18 residues. CDR3 loop: CASSILAGGGQLYNEQFF.

The rearrangement joins TRBV18 to TRBJ2-7; TCRdb's D call of TRBD1 is untestable without DNA. This CDR3 is built from 16 residues. From germline, CDR1 is KGHSH and CDR2 LQKENI. CDR3 loop: CASSPTYRAQAYEQYF.

The rearrangement joins TRBV19 to TRBJ1-3. Germline V lookup: CDR1 LNHDA, CDR2 SQIVND (reference sequence). The CDR3 consists of 14 residues. CDR3 loop: CASSIRSAGNTIYF.

The chain combines TRBV5-6 with TRBJ2-3; there is no DNA to check the TCRdb D call of TRBD2. This CDR3 is built from 16 residues. Germline CDR1 and CDR2: SGHDT and YYEEEE. CDR3 amino acids: CASSLDLTSGKDTQYF.